This TCR beta chain was profiled in a study of T cell changes during pregnancy in multiple sclerosis. This clone was observed a few times. Profiling relied on immunoSEQ multiplex PCR, and the TCRdb table lists in-frame clones only, not all of them. Of about 55,000 clones listed, 85% to 95% are singletons. The CDR3 runs 16 residues. Trimming at V came to 8 bases and at J to 3 bases, leaving 14 bases not matched to a gene. Germline V gene sequence: CDR1 SNHLY, CDR2 FYNNEI. This TCR came from a female donor with multiple sclerosis, enrolled in a pregnancy study. The sequencing used CD8+ T cells from peripheral blood mononuclear cells, collected in the third trimester of pregnancy. This sequence joins TRBV2 and TRBJ2-7; 9 bases match TRBD2. This CDR3 reads CASPRVGVAGVYEQYF. The CDR3 DNA reads as TGTGCCAGCCCCAGGGTTGGGGTAGCGGGAGTCTACGAGCAGTACTTC.